Sequencing of this TCR beta chain was carried out in a study of blood T cell repertoires in COVID-19. Study summary: From the United States, Italy and Spain came samples of acute and convalescent COVID-19. In each case, the material was cDNA or gDNA derived from T cells, B-cell-depleted T cells, or PBMCs.

The authors' processing: By means of reference gene primer amplification, nucleated cell counts were estimated. Using immunoSEQ multiplex PCR, the repertoire was profiled, and TCRdb retains in-frame clones only, with some absent. The V and J calls and the clone size are those of that table, but D and trimming were determined from the DNA. The table has roughly 200,000 clones, approximately 79% seen once. Germline assignment: CDR1 SGHTA and CDR2 FQGTGA. The V gene lost 1 base and the J gene lost 6 bases, with 12 bases spanning the gap. This CDR3 comprises 14 residues. The specimen was peripheral blood. V gene TRBV7-3 combines with J gene TRBJ1-1, with D tentatively TRBD1 (5 bases). The sequence was collected from a man aged 45-65 years who had recovered from COVID-19. DNA of the CDR3: TGTGCCAGCAGCTTAAACAGGTATCAGGCTGAAGCTTTCTTT. Translation: CASSLNRYQAEAFF. The full variable domain, its missing parts supplied by reference TRBV7-3 and TRBJ1-1, is GAGVSQTPSNKVTEKGKYVELRCDPISGHTALYWYRQSLGQGPEFLIYFQGTGAADDSGLPNDRFFAVRPEGSVSTLKIQRTERGDSAVYLCASSLNRYQAEAFFGQGTRLTVV.